The 2 T cell receptor beta chains below were found in one sample sequenced in a study of T cell clonotyping in hematopoietic cell transplantation (dated by TCRdb to the early 2020s). Library method: the immunoSEQ multiplex PCR assay. TCRdb took over this immuneACCESS table, retaining in-frame rearrangements with V and J assigned. Such tables are incomplete; in checked studies, under half of the missing clones stem from an unresolved V gene, and the remainder is unexplained. In this sample the table shows 15,000 to 20,000 clones, more than 60% of which occur a single time. The ten largest clonotypes hold 12% of the sample. According to the study, the label for this sample's time point signals: 30 days after allo-HCT. The sample consisted of PBMCs, taken 30 days after allogeneic stem cell transplant. The receptor source for this set is a male patient aged 45-60 years who had an allogeneic stem cell transplant from an unrelated donor, so T cells may come from the graft donor. Some clones in this sample may be carry-over from other donors' samples.

The chain uses TRBV29-1 and TRBJ2-5; 10 nucleotides align to TRBD1. Losses at the gene ends were 7 bases for V and 5 bases for J; bases not matched to a gene: 7. This CDR3 is 13 amino acids long. Germline values: CDR1 SQVTM, CDR2 ANQGSEA. DNA of the CDR3: TGCAGCGAACGGACAGGGGGGATCGAGACCCAGTACTTC. Protein sequence: CSERTGGIETQYF.

This clone occurred a few times. The V and J genes are TRBV5-1 and TRBJ1-1; D is uncertain. Trimming left V 4 bases short and J 11 bases short, with 15 bases between. In germline, CDR1 is SGHRS, CDR2 YFSETQ. CDR3 length: 12 residues. In nucleotides, the CDR3 is TGCGCCAGCAGCCTGGAATTAGGCGAGGCTTTCTTT. Its protein product is CASSLELGEAFF.